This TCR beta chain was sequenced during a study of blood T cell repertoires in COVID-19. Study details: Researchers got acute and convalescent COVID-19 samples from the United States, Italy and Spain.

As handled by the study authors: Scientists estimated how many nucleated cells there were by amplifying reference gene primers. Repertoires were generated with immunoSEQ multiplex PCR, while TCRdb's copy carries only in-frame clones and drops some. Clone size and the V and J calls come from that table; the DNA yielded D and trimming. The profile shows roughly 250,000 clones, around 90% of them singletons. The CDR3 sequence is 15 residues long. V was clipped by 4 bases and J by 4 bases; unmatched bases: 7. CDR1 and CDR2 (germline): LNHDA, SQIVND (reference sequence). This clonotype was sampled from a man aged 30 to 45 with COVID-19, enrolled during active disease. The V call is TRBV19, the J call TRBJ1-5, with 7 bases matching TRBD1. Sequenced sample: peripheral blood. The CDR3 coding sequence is TGTGCCAGTAGTAACGGGGACAGACTGAATCAGCCCCAGCATTTT. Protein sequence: CASSNGDRLNQPQHF.